Sequencing of this T cell receptor beta chain was carried out in a study of radiation and T cells in renal cell carcinoma. Study-wide background: Nephrectomy followed 15 Gy stereotactic body radiation by 4 weeks.

The protocol was immunoSEQ multiplex PCR, while the TCRdb copy is restricted to in-frame clones and leaves out a portion. Counted here are roughly 120,000 clones, 75% to 85% occurring once; the ten biggest clones make up around 1.8%. The germline V gene has CDR1 SEHNR and CDR2 FQNEAQ (reference sequence). The ends lost 5 bases at V and 3 bases at J; junction bases unmatched: 7. The CDR3 loop spans 14 amino acids. Study results and caveats: Top tumor clonotypes rose in blood 2 weeks post-radiation, then contracted. Pretreatment tumor biopsies were lacking, so baseline clonotypes are unknown.

Comments on this clone: Its antigen remains unidentified.

Time point given: blood 2 weeks post-SBRT. As to treatment: 15 Gy SBRT to primary tumor, nephrectomy 4 weeks later. Radiation-treated patients gave blood at baseline, week 2 and week 4. V and J are TRBV7-9 and TRBJ2-7, with 7 bases that match TRBD2. The receptor was derived from a woman aged 55-69 years with renal cell carcinoma. The sequences come from blood, collected from a patient whose treatment included radiotherapy and nephrectomy. Written as DNA, the CDR3 is TGTGCCAGCAGCCCCAGGACTAGGGACTACGAGCAGTACTTC. Amino acids: CASSPRTRDYEQYF.